The 27 T cell receptor beta chains presented below share a single source sample, sequenced in a study of sequential checkpoint blockade in melanoma (dated by TCRdb to about 2019). Libraries were constructed by the immunoSEQ multiplex PCR assay. This immuneACCESS table, as held by TCRdb, lists in-frame sequences with V and J called but not all clones. Of the missing ones, under half trace to an unresolved V gene in checked studies; the others have no known cause. This sample gives 5,000 to 8,000 clones in total; approximately 21% of them show up just once. The ten largest clones capture 16% of the sample. In the paper's terms, the treatment or condition label means: randomized to nivolumab then ipilimumab (arm A) or the reverse (arm B). This material consisted of tumor tissue (inferred from file names), taken from a patient given nivolumab and ipilimumab in sequence. Receptor source: a human donor with melanoma.

This clone ranks as medium-sized. J is TRBJ2-1 and V is TRBV11-3; D possibly corresponds to TRBD1 (5 bases). The CDR3 is 14 amino acids. Trimming cost V 7 bases and J 6 bases, with 16 bases left between them. The germline gives CDR1 SGHNT, CDR2 YENEEA. The CDR3 sequence: CASTEAGFGNEQFF. CDR3 nucleotide sequence: TGTGCCAGCACCGAGGCAGGGTTTGGCAATGAGCAGTTCTTC.

This clone was counted ten times or more. The chain joins TRBV11-3 to TRBJ2-2; D remains unclear. The CDR3 is 15 residues long. Germline CDR1 reads SGHNT; CDR2 reads YENEEA. V was shortened by 0 bases and J by 0 bases, with 5 bases between the two germline ends. CDR3 coding DNA: TGTGCCAGCAGCTTAGACACGACGAACACCGGGGAGCTGTTTTTT. Its translation: CASSLDTTNTGELFF.

This chain uses TRBV29-1 with TRBJ2-3; TRBD2 aligns across 10 bases. The CDR3 loop spans 14 amino acids. J lost 6 bases, V lost 5 bases, and 8 bases had no gene match. Germline-derived CDR1 and CDR2 are SQVTM and ANQGSEA. CDR3 region: CSVQVAGGSDTQYF. CDR3 DNA: TGCAGCGTTCAGGTAGCGGGGGGTTCGGATACGCAGTATTTT.

This clone is large. This chain joins TRBV6-8 and TRBJ2-7; the match to TRBD2 covers 7 bases. The CDR3 has 14 amino acids. The V and J ends lost 7 bases and 5 bases, in that order; junction bases with no gene match: 11. CDR1 and CDR2 (germline): MNHGY, SAAAGT. The CDR3 nucleotides are TGTGCCAGCACCAACGCGGGGGTTGACCACGAGCAGTACTTC. Protein product: CASTNAGVDHEQYF.

This clone was counted between two and nine times. This chain joins TRBV5-1 and TRBJ1-3; D possibly corresponds to TRBD1 (5 bases). V lost 0 bases, J lost 5 bases, and 9 bases lay in between. Per germline, CDR1 SGHRS and CDR2 YFSETQ. This CDR3 is built from 14 residues. Here the CDR3 DNA reads TGCGCCAGCAGCTTGGACCGGGGACGAAACACCATATATTTT. Encoded protein: CASSLDRGRNTIYF.

By share of the sample, this clone is medium-sized. The chain links TRBV5-1 to TRBJ2-2; no definite D call. V lost 0 bases, J lost 4 bases, and 7 bases lay in between. CDR1 is SGHRS and CDR2 is YFSETQ in the germline V gene. The CDR3 runs to 14 residues. As DNA, the CDR3 is TGCGCCAGCAGCTTGGAATACCGCACCGGGGAGCTGTTTTTT. It codes for CASSLEYRTGELFF.

The CDR3 DNA sequence: TGTGCCAGCTCACCGACAACGGGGGGGCACACTGAAGCTTTCTTT. Protein product: CASSPTTGGHTEAFF. The V call is TRBV18, the J call TRBJ1-1, with D possibly TRBD1 on 6 matching bases. V was clipped by 3 bases and J by 3 bases, with 14 bases between them. Germline V CDR1 and CDR2: KGHSH, LQKENI. This CDR3 spans 15 amino acids.

There are a few counts of this clone. The V call is TRBV9, the J call TRBJ1-4, with a possible D match to TRBD1 (5 bases). In germline, CDR1 is SGDLS, CDR2 YYNGEE. This CDR3 spans 14 amino acids. The V and J ends lost 5 bases and 8 bases respectively, with 16 bases between them. CDR3 sequence (DNA): TGTGCCAGCAGTGATGGGGGGTATGGCGAAAAACTGTTTTTT. Its protein product is CASSDGGYGEKLFF.

This clone was observed many times. This sequence joins TRBV6-8 and TRBJ2-7; 10 bases are shared with TRBD1. The CDR3 covers 15 residues. With V trimmed by 4 bases and J by 6 bases, 9 bases remained unmatched. Looked up from germline, CDR1 is MNHGY and CDR2 is SAAAGT. CDR3 sequence reads: CASSSIYRDRGEQYF. The CDR3, as DNA: TGTGCCAGCAGTTCTATTTACCGGGACAGGGGCGAGCAGTACTTC.

This clone was seen at least ten times. The chain joins TRBV6-1 to TRBJ2-7; D unresolved. Trimming took off 0 bases at V and 0 bases at J, with 15 bases between the two ends. Looked up from germline, CDR1 is MNHNS and CDR2 is SASEGT. The CDR3 contains 17 residues. CDR3 sequence reads: CASSEALRTVNSYEQYF. The CDR3 DNA follows: TGTGCCAGCAGTGAAGCGCTCAGAACAGTAAACTCCTACGAGCAGTACTTC.

This clone showed up many times. The chain uses TRBV6-8 and TRBJ2-1, with TRBD1 matching over 10 bases. This CDR3 contains 19 residues. Germline trimming cut 2 bases from V and 8 bases from J; bases unmatched to any gene: 18. The V gene's germline CDR1 is MNHGY and CDR2 SAAAGT. The CDR3 protein is CASSYPRTGGRLGSHEQFF. The CDR3 nucleotides read TGTGCCAGCAGTTACCCACGGACAGGGGGTCGTTTGGGTTCCCATGAGCAGTTCTTC.

In its sample, this clone was seen a few times. The chain uses TRBV12-5 and TRBJ1-1; D is ambiguous. This CDR3 is 12 amino acids long. The germline gives CDR1 LGHNT, CDR2 FRNRAP. The ends were cut back, 1 base at V and 8 bases at J, with 8 bases in the middle. The CDR3: CASGLGWEEAFF. Written as DNA, the CDR3 is TGTGCTAGTGGTTTGGGGTGGGAAGAAGCTTTCTTT.

This clone was seen only a few times. This CDR3 is CASSRRTAATNEKLFF. CDR3 DNA: TGTGCCAGCAGCCGCAGGACCGCGGCAACTAATGAAAAACTGTTTTTT. V usage is TRBV7-6 and J usage is TRBJ1-4, with D uncertain. Germline CDR1 is SGHVS and CDR2 is FNYEAQ. With 5 bases removed from V and 0 bases from J, the gap between germline ends came to 13 bases. The CDR3 loop spans 16 amino acids.

Relative to its sample, this clone is medium-sized. The CDR3 nucleotides are TGTGCCAGCAGCCGTACTACCGGGGGCACTGAAGCTTTCTTT. Translating gives CASSRTTGGTEAFF. The V call is TRBV11-3, the J call TRBJ1-1, with D maybe TRBD1 (5 bases). Germline CDR1 and CDR2: SGHNT and YENEEA. Deletions cut 5 bases from V and 4 bases from J, with 14 bases between. The CDR3 extends over 14 amino acids.

This clone was recorded a few times. The chain combines TRBV11-3 with TRBJ1-4; D might be TRBD1 (6 bases). V lost 5 bases, J lost 8 bases, and 18 bases lay in between. This CDR3 contains 15 residues. Germline values: CDR1 SGHNT, CDR2 YENEEA. Here the CDR3 DNA reads TGTGCCAGCAGCCCCGCGGGGGGCGCTTGGGAAAAACTGTTTTTT. Translation: CASSPAGGAWEKLFF.

This clone was recorded a few times. V gene TRBV10-1 combines with J gene TRBJ2-1; D is undetermined. The CDR3 length is 11 residues. Germline V CDR1 and CDR2: WNHNN, SYGVQD (reference sequence). Between the trimmed V and J ends, which lost 6 bases and 9 bases, there was a span of 9 bases. The chain's CDR3 is CASSPLIEQFF. As DNA, the CDR3 is TGCGCCAGCAGCCCCCTAATTGAGCAGTTCTTC.

The rearrangement uses TRBV30 and TRBJ2-7; 12 positions match TRBD2. CDR1 GTSNPN and CDR2 SVGIG come from the germline V gene (reference sequence). V dropped 3 bases and J dropped 4; count of bases not matched to a gene: 7. CDR3 length equals 15 residues. The CDR3 sequence is CAWSEGTSGLYEQYF. CDR3 in DNA: TGTGCCTGGAGCGAAGGGACTAGCGGGCTTTACGAGCAGTACTTC.

This clone was seen only a few times. The genes are TRBV2 and TRBJ2-7, with a tentative D call TRBD1 (5 bases). The CDR3 consists of 14 residues. V lost 5 bases and J lost 6, with 17 bases in between. Looked up from germline, CDR1 is SNHLY and CDR2 is FYNNEI. CDR3 sequence reads: CASSFLQGRGEQYF. The CDR3 DNA sequence: TGTGCCAGCAGTTTTCTCCAGGGCCGAGGCGAGCAGTACTTC. Complete variable domain (other parts from reference TRBV2 and TRBJ2-7): EPEVTQTPSHQVTQMGQEVILRCVPISNHLYFYWYRQILGQKVEFLVSFYNNEISEKSEIFDDQFSVERPDGSNFTLKIRSTKLEDSAMYFCASSFLQGRGEQYFGPGTRLTVT.

The V and J genes are TRBV19 and TRBJ1-2; D is perhaps TRBD1 (6 bases). Trimming removed 4 bases at V and 6 bases at J, with 24 bases between. Germline V gene sequence: CDR1 LNHDA, CDR2 SQIVND (reference sequence). CDR3 length: 17 residues. CDR3 protein: CASSTIPPADRPDGYTF. CDR3 nucleotides: TGTGCCAGTAGTACAATACCCCCTGCAGACAGGCCGGATGGCTACACCTTC.

This clone has a handful of counts. At one end the junction does not follow the germline gene, possibly because of a read error. This sequence joins TRBV11-3 and TRBJ1-2; 7 bases match TRBD1. CDR3 length equals 14 residues. Germline V gene lookup returns CDR1 SGHNT and CDR2 YENEEA. The CDR3 protein is CASSLRGLNDGYTF. Here the CDR3 DNA reads TGTGCCAGCAGCCTGAGGGGGCTTAACGATGGCTACACCTTC.

This clone is classed as large. J is TRBJ1-2 and V is TRBV29-1, with unresolved D. The ends were cut back, 3 bases at V and 8 bases at J, with 13 bases in the middle. The CDR3 is 12 residues long. CDR1 and CDR2 (germline): SQVTM, ANQGSEA. CDR3 coding DNA: TGCAGCGTTGACGGCGGGTATTGGGGCTACACCTTC. Protein sequence: CSVDGGYWGYTF.

The CDR3 DNA reads TGTGCCACCAGCAGAGATCTTACAGGGTCGCGGCAGTACTTC. Its translation: CATSRDLTGSRQYF. The chain recombines TRBV15 with TRBJ2-7; perhaps TRBD1 as D (6 bases). V lost 0 bases, J lost 9 bases, and 15 bases lay in between. The germline V gene encodes CDR1 LNHNV and CDR2 YYDKDF (reference sequence). This CDR3 has 14 residues. The entire variable domain, with the rest obtained from reference TRBV15 and TRBJ2-7, is as follows: DAMVIQNPRYQVTQFGKPVTLSCSQTLNHNVMYWYQQKSSQAPKLLFHYYDKDFNNEADTPDNFQSRRPNTSFCFLDIRSPGLGDTAMYLCATSRDLTGSRQYFGPGTRLTVT.

In this sample, this clone is medium-sized. The chain carries TRBV25-1 and TRBJ2-3; weak D call: TRBD2 (5 bases). Trimming stripped 3 bases from V and 0 bases from J, with 19 bases between. From germline, CDR1 is MGHDK and CDR2 SYGVNS. The CDR3 extends over 18 amino acids. The CDR3 DNA sequence: TGTGCCAGCAGTGACCCGGTACTAGGATCGGGGAGCACAGATACGCAGTATTTT. Its translation: CASSDPVLGSGSTDTQYF.

The genes are TRBV19 and TRBJ1-2; D uncertain. Germline V CDR1 and CDR2: LNHDA, SQIVND (reference sequence). V was pared by 3 bases and J by 4 bases, with 12 bases between. This CDR3 comprises 14 residues. The CDR3 loop is CASSIGEAPYGYTF. Here the CDR3 DNA reads TGTGCCAGTAGTATTGGTGAGGCCCCCTATGGCTACACCTTC.

In this sample, this clone is medium-sized. The CDR3 DNA is TGTGCCAGCAGTTACTCGAGAGGGGGTGGTGGCTACACCTTC. Its translation is CASSYSRGGGGYTF. The chain has TRBV6-8 and TRBJ1-2; possibly TRBD1 for D (6 bases). CDR3 size: 14 residues. Germline V gene data show CDR1 as MNHGY and CDR2 as SAAAGT. V was cut by 0 bases and J by 7 bases, with 12 bases left in between.

The chain joins TRBV18 to TRBJ1-2; TRBD1 might be the D (6 bases). The CDR3 covers 15 residues. Germline CDR1 KGHSH, CDR2 LQKENI. Trimming left V 0 bases short and J 7 bases short, with 15 bases between. CDR3 in amino acids: CASSPPGANWGGYTF. Written as DNA, the CDR3 is TGTGCCAGCTCACCACCGGGGGCAAATTGGGGTGGCTACACCTTC.

This clone was seen a few times. The chain carries TRBV6-8 and TRBJ1-1; D is unresolved. Germline CDR1 reads MNHGY; CDR2 reads SAAAGT. V shed 2 bases and J shed 1 base, with 5 bases lying between them. This CDR3 has 13 amino acids. The DNA of the CDR3 is TGTGCCAGCAGTTACGCAGGGAACACTGAAGCTTTCTTT. It encodes CASSYAGNTEAFF.